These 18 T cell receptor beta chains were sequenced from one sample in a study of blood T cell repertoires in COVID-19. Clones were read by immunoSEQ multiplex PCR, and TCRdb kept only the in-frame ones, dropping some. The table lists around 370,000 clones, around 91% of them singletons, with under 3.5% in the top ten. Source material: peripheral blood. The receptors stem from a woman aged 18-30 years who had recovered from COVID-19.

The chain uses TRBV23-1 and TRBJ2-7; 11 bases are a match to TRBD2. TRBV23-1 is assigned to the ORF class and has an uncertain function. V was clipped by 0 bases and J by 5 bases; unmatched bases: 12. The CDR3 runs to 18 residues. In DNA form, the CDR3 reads TGCGCCAGCAGTCAATCTCCTACTAGCGGGAGCGCATACGACGAGCAGTACGTC. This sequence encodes CASSQSPTSGSAYDEQYV.

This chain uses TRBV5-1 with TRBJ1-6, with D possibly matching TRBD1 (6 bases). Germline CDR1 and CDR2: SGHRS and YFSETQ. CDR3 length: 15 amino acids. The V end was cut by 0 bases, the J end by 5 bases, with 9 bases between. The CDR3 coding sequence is TGCGCCAGCAGCTTGGGACAGGTGGATAATTCACCCCTCCACTTT. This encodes CASSLGQVDNSPLHF.

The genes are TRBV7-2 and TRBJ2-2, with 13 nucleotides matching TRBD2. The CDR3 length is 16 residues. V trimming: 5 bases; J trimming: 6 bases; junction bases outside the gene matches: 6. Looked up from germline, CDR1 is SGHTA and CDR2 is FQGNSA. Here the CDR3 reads CASSPGLAGASGELFF. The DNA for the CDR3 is TGTGCCAGCAGCCCAGGACTAGCGGGAGCGTCCGGGGAGCTGTTTTTT. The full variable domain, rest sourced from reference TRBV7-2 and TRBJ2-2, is GAGVSQSPSNKVTEKGKDVELRCDPISGHTALYWYRQSLGQGLEFLIYFQGNSAPDKSGLPSDRFSAERTGGSVSTLTIQRTQQEDSAVYLCASSPGLAGASGELFFGEGSRLTVL.

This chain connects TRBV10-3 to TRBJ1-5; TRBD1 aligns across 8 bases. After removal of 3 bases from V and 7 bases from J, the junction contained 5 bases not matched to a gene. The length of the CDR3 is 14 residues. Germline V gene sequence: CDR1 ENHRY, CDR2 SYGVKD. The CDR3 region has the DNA TGTGCCATCAGTGATGACAGGGGAAGACAGCCCCAGCATTTT. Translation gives CAISDDRGRQPQHF.

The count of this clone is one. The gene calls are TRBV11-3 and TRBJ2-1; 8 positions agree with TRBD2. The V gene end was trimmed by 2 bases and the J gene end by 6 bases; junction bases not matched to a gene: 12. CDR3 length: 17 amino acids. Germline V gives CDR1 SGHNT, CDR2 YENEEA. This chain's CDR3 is CASSLIFAGGVRNEQFF. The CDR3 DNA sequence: TGTGCCAGCAGCTTAATCTTCGCGGGAGGAGTTCGCAATGAGCAGTTCTTC.

CDR3 in DNA: TGTGCCAGCAGCTTACCCCGCGGGAGAGGCTACACCTTC. Residues: CASSLPRGRGYTF. J is TRBJ1-2 and V is TRBV7-9, with D unresolved. The CDR3 length is 13 residues. The germline CDR1 and CDR2 sequences are SEHNR and FQNEAQ (reference sequence). V was shortened by 2 bases and J by 8 bases, with 12 bases between the two germline ends.

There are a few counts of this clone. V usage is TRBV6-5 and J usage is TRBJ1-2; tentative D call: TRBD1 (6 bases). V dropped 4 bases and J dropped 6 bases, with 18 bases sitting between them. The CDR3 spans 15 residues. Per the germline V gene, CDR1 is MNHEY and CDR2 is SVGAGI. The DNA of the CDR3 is TGTGCCAGCAGTTCATACGACAGGCTGTCCGATGGCTACACCTTC. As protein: CASSSYDRLSDGYTF.

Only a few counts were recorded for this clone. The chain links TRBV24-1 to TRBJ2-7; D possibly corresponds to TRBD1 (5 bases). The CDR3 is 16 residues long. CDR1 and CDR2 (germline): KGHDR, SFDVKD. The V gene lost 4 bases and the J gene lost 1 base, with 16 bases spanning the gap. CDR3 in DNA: TGTGCCACCAGTGACAAGACCCCCCAGGGTTCCTACGAGCAGTACGTC. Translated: CATSDKTPQGSYEQYV.

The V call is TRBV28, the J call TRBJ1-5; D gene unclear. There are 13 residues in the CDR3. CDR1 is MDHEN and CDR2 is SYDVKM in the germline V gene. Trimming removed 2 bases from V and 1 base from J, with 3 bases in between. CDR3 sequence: CASSLGSNQPQHF. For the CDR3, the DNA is TGTGCCAGCAGTTTAGGCAGCAATCAGCCCCAGCATTTT. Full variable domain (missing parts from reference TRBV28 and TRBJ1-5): DVKVTQSSRYLVKRTGEKVFLECVQDMDHENMFWYRQDPGLGLRLIYFSYDVKMKEKGDIPEGYSVSREKKERFSLILESASTNQTSMYLCASSLGSNQPQHFGDGTRLSIL.

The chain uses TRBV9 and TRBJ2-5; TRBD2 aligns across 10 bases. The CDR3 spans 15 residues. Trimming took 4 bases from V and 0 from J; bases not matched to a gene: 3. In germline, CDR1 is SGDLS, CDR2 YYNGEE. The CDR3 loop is CASSRSGRYQETQYF. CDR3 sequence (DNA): TGTGCCAGCAGCCGTAGCGGGAGGTACCAAGAGACCCAGTACTTC.

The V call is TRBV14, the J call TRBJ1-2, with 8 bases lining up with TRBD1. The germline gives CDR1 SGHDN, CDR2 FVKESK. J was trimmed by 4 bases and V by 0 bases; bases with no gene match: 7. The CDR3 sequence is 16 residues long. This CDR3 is CASSQERQGAIYGYTF. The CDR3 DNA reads TGTGCCAGCAGCCAAGAGAGGCAGGGGGCGATCTATGGCTACACCTTC.

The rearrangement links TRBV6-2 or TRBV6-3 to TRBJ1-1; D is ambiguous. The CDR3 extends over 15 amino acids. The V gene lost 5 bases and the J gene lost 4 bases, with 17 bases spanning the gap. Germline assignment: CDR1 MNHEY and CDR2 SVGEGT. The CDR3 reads CASSQRTTSSTEAFF. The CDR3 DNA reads TGTGCCAGCAGTCAGCGAACGACGTCAAGCACTGAAGCTTTCTTT.

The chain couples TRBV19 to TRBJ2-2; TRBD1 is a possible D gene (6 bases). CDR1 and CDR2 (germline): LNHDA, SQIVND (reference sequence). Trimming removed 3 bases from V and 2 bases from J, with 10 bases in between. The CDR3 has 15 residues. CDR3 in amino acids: CASSMRTVNTGELFF. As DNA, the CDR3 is TGTGCCAGTAGTATGCGGACAGTCAACACCGGGGAGCTGTTTTTT.

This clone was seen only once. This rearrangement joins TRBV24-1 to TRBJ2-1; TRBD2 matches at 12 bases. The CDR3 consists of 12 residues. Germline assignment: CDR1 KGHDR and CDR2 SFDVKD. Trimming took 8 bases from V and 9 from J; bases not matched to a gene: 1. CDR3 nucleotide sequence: TGTGCCACCATGACTAGCGGGGGTGAGCAGTTCTTC. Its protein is CATMTSGGEQFF.

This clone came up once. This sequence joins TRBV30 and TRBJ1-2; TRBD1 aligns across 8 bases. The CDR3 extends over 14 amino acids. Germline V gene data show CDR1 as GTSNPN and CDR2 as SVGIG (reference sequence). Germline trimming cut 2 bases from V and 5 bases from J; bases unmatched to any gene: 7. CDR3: CAWSWDRNGYGYTF. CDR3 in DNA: TGTGCCTGGAGTTGGGACAGGAACGGGTATGGCTACACCTTC. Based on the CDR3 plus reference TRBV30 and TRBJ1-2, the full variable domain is SQTIHQWPATLVQPVGSPLSLECTVEGTSNPNLYWYRQAAGRGLQLLFYSVGIGQISSEVPQNLSASRPQDRQFILSSKKLLLSDSGFYLCAWSWDRNGYGYTFGSGTRLTVV.

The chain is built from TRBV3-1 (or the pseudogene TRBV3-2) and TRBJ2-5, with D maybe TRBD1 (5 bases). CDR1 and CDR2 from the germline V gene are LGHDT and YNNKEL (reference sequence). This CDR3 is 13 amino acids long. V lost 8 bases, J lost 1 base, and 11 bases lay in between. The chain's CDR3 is CASGQGTQETQYF. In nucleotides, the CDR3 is TGTGCCAGCGGTCAGGGAACCCAAGAGACCCAGTACTTC.

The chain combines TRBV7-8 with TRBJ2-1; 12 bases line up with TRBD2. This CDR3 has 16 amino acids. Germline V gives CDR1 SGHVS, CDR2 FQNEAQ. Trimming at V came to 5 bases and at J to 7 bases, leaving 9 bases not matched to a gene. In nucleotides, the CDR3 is TGTGCCAGCAGCCAGAGGACTAGCGGGAAACATAATGAGCAGTTCTTC. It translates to CASSQRTSGKHNEQFF.

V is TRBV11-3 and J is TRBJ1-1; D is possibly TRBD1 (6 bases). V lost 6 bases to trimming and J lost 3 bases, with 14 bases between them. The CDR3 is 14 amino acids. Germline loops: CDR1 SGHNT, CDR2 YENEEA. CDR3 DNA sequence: TGTGCCAGCAGTCTACAGGGTAAGGACACTGAAGCTTTCTTT. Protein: CASSLQGKDTEAFF.